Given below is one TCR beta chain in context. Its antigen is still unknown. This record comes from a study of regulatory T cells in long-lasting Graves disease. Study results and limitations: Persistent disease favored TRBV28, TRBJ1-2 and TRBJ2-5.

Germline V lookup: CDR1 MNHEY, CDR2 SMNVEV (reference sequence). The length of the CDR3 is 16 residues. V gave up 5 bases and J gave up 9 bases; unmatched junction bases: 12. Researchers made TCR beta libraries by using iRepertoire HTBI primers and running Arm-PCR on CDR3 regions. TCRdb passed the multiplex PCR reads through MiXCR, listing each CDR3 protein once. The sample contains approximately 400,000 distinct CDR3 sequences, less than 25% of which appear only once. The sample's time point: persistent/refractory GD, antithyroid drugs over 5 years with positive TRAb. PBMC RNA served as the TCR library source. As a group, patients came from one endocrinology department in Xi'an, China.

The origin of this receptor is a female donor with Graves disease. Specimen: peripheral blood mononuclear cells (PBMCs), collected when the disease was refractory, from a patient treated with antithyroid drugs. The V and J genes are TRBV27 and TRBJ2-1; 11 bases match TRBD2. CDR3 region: CASSPPGVAGGPEQFF. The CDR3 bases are TGTGCCAGCAGTCCTCCGGGGGTAGCGGGAGGGCCTGAGCAGTTCTTC.